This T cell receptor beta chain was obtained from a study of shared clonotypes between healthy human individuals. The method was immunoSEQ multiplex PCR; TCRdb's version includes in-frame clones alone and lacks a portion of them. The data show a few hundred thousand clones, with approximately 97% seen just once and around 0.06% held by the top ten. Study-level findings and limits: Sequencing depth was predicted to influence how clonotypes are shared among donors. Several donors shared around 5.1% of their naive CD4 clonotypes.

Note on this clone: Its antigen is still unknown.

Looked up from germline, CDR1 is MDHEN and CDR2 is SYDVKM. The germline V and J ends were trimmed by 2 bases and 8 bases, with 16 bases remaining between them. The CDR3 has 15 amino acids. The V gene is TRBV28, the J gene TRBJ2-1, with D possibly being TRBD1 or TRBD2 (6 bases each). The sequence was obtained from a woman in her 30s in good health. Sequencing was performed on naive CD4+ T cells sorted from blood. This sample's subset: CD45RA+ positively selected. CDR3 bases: TGTGCCAGCAGTTTAGGAGGGGCAGGGGTCGATGAGCAGTTCTTC. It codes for CASSLGGAGVDEQFF.